A single sample is the source of the 6 T cell receptor beta chains below, sequenced in a study of T cells in localized non-small cell lung cancer. The repertoire was sequenced with immunoSEQ multiplex PCR; TCRdb's copy has only in-frame clones and lacks some. The sample lists 65,000 to 90,000 clones, around three quarters seen once, with less than 20% in the top ten. The source was PBMCs, collected before any cancer treatment. These receptor sequences come from a man aged 40 to 75 with stage II squamous cell lung carcinoma.

This chain links TRBV11-2 with TRBJ2-7; no clear D. Germline V gives CDR1 SGHAT, CDR2 FQNNGV. The CDR3 is 17 residues long. Between the trimmed V and J ends, which lost 1 base and 5 bases, there was a span of 21 bases. CDR3 sequence: CASSLALDLIRSDEQYF. The CDR3 coding sequence is TGTGCCAGCAGCTTAGCCCTGGATCTTATCAGGTCCGACGAGCAGTACTTC. Filled out from reference TRBV11-2 and TRBJ2-7, the complete variable domain reads EAGVAQSPRYKIIEKRQSVAFWCNPISGHATLYWYQQILGQGPKLLIQFQNNGVVDDSQLPKDRFSAERLKGVDSTLKIQPAKLEDSAVYLCASSLALDLIRSDEQYFGPGTRLTVT.

The chain recombines TRBV30 with TRBJ2-5, with D uncertain. Germline V gene data show CDR1 as GTSNPN and CDR2 as SVGIG (reference sequence). CDR3 length equals 13 residues. Trimming took off 2 bases at V and 1 base at J, with 8 bases between the two ends. CDR3 bases: TGTGCCTGGAGTCTAGATATCCAAGAGACCCAGTACTTC. Its protein is CAWSLDIQETQYF.

This sequence joins TRBV10-3 and TRBJ1-2; D gene unclear. This CDR3 comprises 16 residues. V was shortened by 11 bases and J by 0 bases, with 22 bases between the two germline ends. The germline V gene encodes CDR1 ENHRY and CDR2 SYGVKD. The CDR3 is CASHPGPGSSNYGYTF. The DNA of the CDR3 is TGTGCCTCTCACCCAGGTCCAGGCAGCTCTAACTATGGCTACACCTTC.

V and J are TRBV7-9 and TRBJ2-5; D ambiguous. This CDR3 has 14 residues. Germline CDR1 and CDR2: SEHNR and FQNEAQ (reference sequence). V shed 7 bases and J shed 2 bases, with 14 bases lying between them. CDR3 in amino acids: CASTPGLYQETQYF. The CDR3 coding sequence is TGTGCCAGCACCCCCGGGCTTTATCAAGAGACCCAGTACTTC.

This clone occurred once. The V and J genes are TRBV28 and TRBJ2-3, with D perhaps TRBD2 (7 bases). The CDR3 is made up of 16 amino acids. V lost 2 bases to trimming and J lost 5 bases, with 17 bases between them. The germline V gene has CDR1 MDHEN and CDR2 SYDVKM. The CDR3: CASSLMLAGALDTQYF. The CDR3, as DNA: TGTGCCAGCAGTTTAATGTTGGCGGGGGCCTTAGATACGCAGTATTTT.

The genes are TRBV14 and TRBJ2-3; 9 positions agree with TRBD2. Trimming at V came to 1 base and at J to 2 bases, leaving 7 bases not matched to a gene. The CDR3 contains 17 residues. CDR1 is SGHDN and CDR2 is FVKESK in the germline V gene. The CDR3: CASSQGWVAGVTDTQYF. DNA of the CDR3: TGTGCCAGCAGCCAAGGATGGGTAGCGGGAGTCACAGATACGCAGTATTTT.